These T cell receptor beta chains were read from a single sample in a study of human T cells and chemical hapten exposure. TCRdb processed the RACE reads anew with MiXCR; each CDR3 protein has one entry. This sample yields 85,000 to 120,000 distinct CDR3 sequences, of which 10% to 15% are seen a single time; 1.5% to 2% belongs to the top ten. This material consisted of whole blood, taken in connection with sensitization to the hapten diphenylcyclopropenone (DPC). All receptors derive from a woman in her fifties or sixties with alopecia areata. Some clones in this sample may be carry-over from other donors' samples. Each CDR3 is given without its conserved first and last residue. Clone size, where shown, is once, few, many, or a class for clones that have expanded.

many	TRBV3-1	TRBJ1-1	ASSQEGSRAEAF
many	TRBV7-2	TRBJ1-1	ASSLDTTGIRDAF
.	TRBV21-1	TRBJ2-1	ASSPNQGYEQF
few	TRBV7-2	TRBJ1-4	ASSQQGASGGTNEKLF
few	TRBV7-2	TRBJ2-1	ASSSQGYEQF
few	TRBV29-1	TRBJ1-4	SVSGQGGILDEKLF
many	TRBV12-3/TRBV12-4	TRBJ1-1	ASTPKEGRATEAF
.	TRBV4-2	TRBJ2-1	ASSQGGAVNEQF
.	TRBV9	TRBJ2-7	ASSVGRFGEQY
.	TRBV11-3	TRBJ2-7	ASSLDASYEQY
.	TRBV7-9	TRBJ1-1	ASSSQGQEAF
few	TRBV29-1	TRBJ2-7	SVGVGGAYEQY
.	TRBV5-1	TRBJ2-7	ASSPIPGTDEQY
few	TRBV4-3	TRBJ2-2	ASSHSGAGNTGELF
few	TRBV12-3/TRBV12-4	TRBJ2-7	ASSLGSEVSSYEQY
.	TRBV14	TRBJ1-1	ASSSPSIVTEAF
few	TRBV18	TRBJ2-5	ASSRQLTGSGMETQY
.	TRBV28	TRBJ2-2	ASSFRSNTGELF
many	TRBV28	TRBJ1-5	ASTPGLGRLSNQPQH
few	TRBV10-3	TRBJ1-6	AIRAGTGGLNSPLH
many	TRBV3-1	TRBJ2-7	ASSSGQGRYEQY
once	TRBV27	TRBJ2-1	ASIAGNNEQF
many	TRBV9	TRBJ2-1	ASSVWFAGGPDEQF
few	TRBV25-1	TRBJ2-3	ASSRRDRVGDTQY
.	TRBV20-1	TRBJ2-3	SARDPRLAGEPDTQY
many	TRBV21-1	TRBJ1-1	ASLIKLDII
few	TRBV7-8	TRBJ2-4	ASSTGLAGGPGIQY